This entry lists 19 T cell receptor beta chains sequenced from one sample in a study of graft-versus-host responses after intestinal transplantation. Assay used: immunoSEQ multiplex PCR; TCRdb lists only in-frame clones, some missing. The table has 10,000 or so clones, about a third seen once. Sequences were derived from alloreactive CD4+ T cells from a mixed lymphocyte reaction culture, sampled before transplantation. Subset meaning: CFSE-low proliferating T cells sorted from roughly six-day pre-transplant mixed lymphocyte reaction (GvH or HvG direction). The origin of the receptors is a human patient who was an organ donor for intestinal transplantation.

This clone was found a few times. This chain uses TRBV5-1 with TRBJ1-4; a weak D match, TRBD1 (6 bases). The V end lost 2 bases, the J end lost 7 bases, and 18 bases lay between the germline ends. The CDR3 is 16 residues long. Germline V gives CDR1 SGHRS, CDR2 YFSETQ. The chain's CDR3 is CASSFSLQGGPEKLFF. The CDR3 nucleotides are TGCGCCAGCAGCTTTTCGCTACAGGGTGGACCTGAAAAACTGTTTTTT.

The J gene is TRBJ2-2, the V gene TRBV7-3, with D possibly being TRBD2 (7 bases). Per germline, CDR1 SGHTA and CDR2 FQGTGA. CDR3 size: 16 residues. V lost 1 base to trimming and J lost 4 bases, with 13 bases between them. The CDR3 bases are TGTGCCAGCAGCTTAAAACGGGGGGCCTTCACCGGGGAGCTGTTTTTT. Residues: CASSLKRGAFTGELFF.

The chain combines TRBV7-9 with TRBJ2-7; 7 nucleotides align to TRBD1. V shed 3 bases, J shed 6 bases, and the junction held 5 bases outside the gene matches. The CDR3 runs to 13 residues. Germline CDR1 is SEHNR and CDR2 is FQNEAQ (reference sequence). CDR3 loop: CASSFRGQGEQYF. CDR3 DNA sequence: TGTGCCAGCAGCTTTAGGGGGCAGGGCGAGCAGTACTTC.

This rearrangement joins TRBV2 to TRBJ2-5; 8 nucleotides line up with TRBD2. The last part of the DNA fits TRBJ2-7 better; the J call may be wrong. Per the germline V gene, CDR1 is SNHLY and CDR2 is FYNNEI. The CDR3 has 13 amino acids. CDR3 sequence: CASDSGTHYEQYF. The CDR3 DNA reads TGTGCCAGCGATAGCGGGACCCACTACGAGCAGTACTTC.

V is TRBV28 and J is TRBJ2-5; no reliable D call. Trimming removed 6 bases at V and 5 bases at J, with 13 bases between. The CDR3 contains 13 residues. Germline V gene data show CDR1 as MDHEN and CDR2 as SYDVKM. Here the CDR3 DNA reads TGTGCCAGCAGCCGCCAGATTAGCGAGACCCAGTACTTC. Amino acids: CASSRQISETQYF.

Within the sample, this clone is medium-sized (0.01 to 0.1%). The chain links TRBV6-6 to TRBJ1-3; D not certain. CDR3 length: 14 residues. V lost 2 bases and J lost 0, with 5 bases in between. The germline gives CDR1 MNHNY, CDR2 SVGAGI (reference sequence). The CDR3 bases are TGTGCCAGCAGTTACGAGCGCTCTGGAAACACCATATATTTT. Translation gives CASSYERSGNTIYF.

The rearrangement links TRBV4-3 to TRBJ1-2, with TRBD1 matching over 8 bases. Germline values: CDR1 LGHNA, CDR2 YSLEER. V lost 0 bases, J lost 7 bases, and 10 bases stayed unmatched. The CDR3 is 16 amino acids. CDR3 loop: CASSQEWGRGHIGYTF. The CDR3 nucleotides read TGCGCCAGCAGCCAAGAATGGGGCAGGGGGCATATTGGCTACACCTTC.

The chain has TRBV19 and TRBJ1-2, with a weak D call TRBD1 (5 bases). Trimming left V 6 bases short and J 0 bases short, with 11 bases between. Germline V CDR1 and CDR2: LNHDA, SQIVND (reference sequence). The CDR3 length is 14 residues. For the CDR3, the DNA is TGTGCCAGTAGATTAGCCAGGGCTAACTATGGCTACACCTTC. This sequence encodes CASRLARANYGYTF.

This chain connects TRBV28 to TRBJ1-2; D unclear. Germline V lookup: CDR1 MDHEN, CDR2 SYDVKM. The CDR3 is 13 residues long. The ends were cut back, 10 bases at V and 8 bases at J, with 20 bases in the middle. CDR3 bases: TGTGCCACAGCAAATCCGGGGTACGGCGGCTACACCTTC. Its protein product is CATANPGYGGYTF.

This clone showed up just a few times. The chain couples TRBV30 to TRBJ1-4, with 7 bases lining up with TRBD1. Germline assignment: CDR1 GTSNPN and CDR2 SVGIG (reference sequence). The CDR3 totals 13 residues. Trimming at V came to 5 bases and at J to 7 bases, leaving 7 bases not matched to a gene. The DNA of the CDR3 is TGTGCCTGGGAAGATACAGGGGCTGAAAAACTGTTTTTT. Its protein is CAWEDTGAEKLFF.

CDR3 coding DNA: TGTGCCAGCAGCCCCTCGGAGACCCAGTACTTC. Encoded protein: CASSPSETQYF. V usage is TRBV7-3 and J usage is TRBJ2-5; D remains ambiguous. Germline CDR1 and CDR2: SGHTA and FQGTGA. Trimming took 5 bases from V and 5 from J, leaving 6 bases between them. The CDR3 consists of 11 residues.

This rearrangement joins TRBV18 to TRBJ1-3, with 7 bases that match TRBD1. The CDR3 totals 18 residues. Germline V gives CDR1 KGHSH, CDR2 LQKENI. V gave up 5 bases and J gave up 1 base; unmatched junction bases: 14. CDR3 sequence: CASSTKPIQGWSGNTIYF. The CDR3 DNA reads as TGTGCCAGCTCAACCAAACCCATACAGGGGTGGTCTGGAAACACCATATATTTT.

V gene TRBV28 combines with J gene TRBJ1-2; TRBD1 might be the D (6 bases). This CDR3 is 13 amino acids long. V gave up 6 bases and J gave up 8 bases, with 16 bases separating them. CDR1 and CDR2 from the germline V gene are MDHEN and SYDVKM. The CDR3 DNA reads TGTGCCAGCAGAAAAGACAGGTTAGGGGGCTACACCTTC. This codes for CASRKDRLGGYTF.

In this sample, this clone turned up a few times. The chain combines TRBV6-5 with TRBJ2-7, with 7 nucleotides matching TRBD1. In germline, CDR1 is MNHEY, CDR2 SVGAGI. The J segment lost 2 bases and the V segment lost 8 bases, leaving 12 bases of the junction unmatched. The CDR3 is 15 amino acids. The CDR3 DNA follows: TGTGCCAGCGGCTCAGCAAACAGGGGTACCTACGAGCAGTACTTC. It encodes CASGSANRGTYEQYF.

CDR3 nucleotides: TGTGCCAGTAGTATCTTTCAGGGCGATCAGCCCCAGCATTTT. This gives the protein CASSIFQGDQPQHF. The rearrangement links TRBV19 to TRBJ1-5; D is possibly TRBD1 (5 bases). Between the trimmed V and J ends, which lost 3 bases and 5 bases, there was a span of 11 bases. In germline, CDR1 is LNHDA, CDR2 SQIVND (reference sequence). This CDR3 region has 14 residues.

This clone is labeled as medium-sized. The chain employs TRBV7-9 and TRBJ1-3; D gene unclear. Trimming removed 3 bases from V and 11 bases from J, with 14 bases in between. This CDR3 contains 13 residues. The germline V gene encodes CDR1 SEHNR and CDR2 FQNEAQ (reference sequence). This CDR3 reads CASSFSEGSAIYF. The DNA for the CDR3 is TGTGCCAGCAGCTTCTCCGAGGGTAGCGCCATATATTTT.

V and J are TRBV6-5 and TRBJ1-2; perhaps TRBD1 as D (6 bases). V was clipped by 7 bases and J by 5 bases, with 17 bases between them. Germline CDR1 MNHEY, CDR2 SVGAGI. The CDR3 sequence is 14 residues long. In DNA form, the CDR3 reads TGTGCCAGCACCAACCGGGGGGGGCTTTATGGCTACACCTTC. Translating it yields CASTNRGGLYGYTF.

The rearrangement uses TRBV7-9 and TRBJ1-1, with D possibly being TRBD1 (5 bases). V lost 11 bases and J lost 10, with 17 bases in between. The CDR3 is made up of 11 amino acids. Germline loops: CDR1 SEHNR, CDR2 FQNEAQ (reference sequence). The CDR3 sequence: CAVEREQGAFF. CDR3 DNA sequence: TGTGCCGTCGAACGGGAGCAGGGAGCTTTCTTT.

This clone was counted a few times. The chain uses TRBV7-8 and TRBJ1-3, with D perhaps matching TRBD1 (6 bases). CDR3 size: 13 residues. The ends were cut back, 6 bases at V and 0 bases at J, with 6 bases in the middle. Germline CDR1 and CDR2: SGHVS and FQNEAQ. This CDR3 reads CASRDSSGNTIYF. CDR3 nucleotide sequence: TGTGCCAGCAGGGACAGCTCTGGAAACACCATATATTTT.